One and the same sample provided the 13 T cell receptor beta chains below, sequenced in a study of PD-1 blockade in classical Hodgkin lymphoma. Noted time point: cycle 4 day 1 (C4D1), after 6 weeks of nivolumab. Following autologous stem cell transplantation, relapse occurred in every patient, and exposure to brentuximab vedotin varied. The study purified CD4+ T cells from thawed PBMCs using magnetic negative selection. Sequencing was performed with immunoSEQ multiplex PCR; in TCRdb, only in-frame clones are kept and a portion is missing. The sample shows about 9,500 clones, approximately 80% of them seen only once. This sample comprised CD4+ T cells from blood, obtained before the fourth cycle of nivolumab. The receptor set was obtained from a human donor with classical Hodgkin lymphoma.

The sample holds one count of this clone. The V gene is TRBV5-1, the J gene TRBJ2-3; 13 bases are a match to TRBD2. Unmatched junction bases numbered 0, after V lost 1 base and J lost 1 base. Germline CDR1 reads SGHRS; CDR2 reads YFSETQ. This CDR3 is built from 16 residues. CDR3 in DNA: TGCGCCAGCAGCTTGACTAGCGGGGGGGGCACAGATACGCAGTATTTT. It specifies CASSLTSGGGTDTQYF.

This chain uses TRBV18 with TRBJ2-5; D is perhaps TRBD1 (5 bases). There are 15 residues in the CDR3. Trimming removed 0 bases from V and 5 bases from J, with 13 bases in between. Germline CDR1 KGHSH, CDR2 LQKENI. The CDR3 protein is CASSPPQKGVETQYF. The CDR3 DNA follows: TGTGCCAGCTCACCACCCCAAAAAGGGGTTGAGACCCAGTACTTC.

This chain connects TRBV5-1 to TRBJ1-1, with TRBD1 matching 7 bases. CDR1 is SGHRS, CDR2 YFSETQ, per germline. The CDR3 spans 16 residues. Trimming removed 0 bases from V and 3 bases from J; junction bases left unmatched: 8. The CDR3 region is CASSLEGQRADTEAFF. The CDR3 nucleotides are TGCGCCAGCAGCTTGGAGGGACAGCGGGCTGACACTGAAGCTTTCTTT.

The chain carries TRBV5-6 and TRBJ1-1, with 7 bases fitting TRBD1. Germline V CDR1 and CDR2: SGHDT, YYEEEE. Trimming took 0 bases from V and 6 from J; bases not matched to a gene: 8. CDR3 length: 15 residues. Here the CDR3 reads CASSLVDRVPAEAFF. CDR3 coding DNA: TGTGCCAGCAGCTTGGTTGACAGGGTACCGGCTGAAGCTTTCTTT. Together with reference TRBV5-6 and TRBJ1-1, the CDR3 gives the full variable domain: DAGVTQSPTHLIKTRGQQVTLRCSPKSGHDTVSWYQQALGQGPQFIFQYYEEEERQRGNFPDRFSGHQFPNYSSELNVNALLLGDSALYLCASSLVDRVPAEAFFGQGTRLTVV.

V usage is TRBV2 and J usage is TRBJ1-3; D might be TRBD1 (5 bases). CDR1 is SNHLY, CDR2 FYNNEI, per germline. The germline V and J ends were trimmed by 8 bases and 1 base, with 12 bases remaining between them. The CDR3 is made up of 14 amino acids. CDR3: CASLQATSGNTIYF. DNA for the CDR3: TGTGCCAGCCTACAGGCGACTTCTGGAAACACCATATATTTT.

The CDR3, as DNA: TGTGCCAGCAGCTTAAATCCAGAAGAGACCCAGTACTTC. Its translation is CASSLNPEETQYF. This chain joins TRBV7-3 and TRBJ2-5; D not resolved. The germline V gene encodes CDR1 SGHTA and CDR2 FQGTGA. V lost 1 base and J 3 bases, leaving 6 bases between the germline ends. The CDR3 runs to 13 residues.

This rearrangement joins TRBV25-1 to TRBJ2-4; possible D gene TRBD1, 6 bases. Germline V gene lookup returns CDR1 MGHDK and CDR2 SYGVNS. This CDR3 comprises 13 residues. Trimming stripped 5 bases from V and 7 bases from J, with 12 bases between. In DNA form, the CDR3 reads TGTGCCAGCAGTAAGGGGGAGAACAACATTCAGTACTTC. The encoded protein is CASSKGENNIQYF.

The chain has TRBV9 and TRBJ1-3; D is uncertain. This CDR3 has 16 amino acids. Germline values: CDR1 SGDLS, CDR2 YYNGEE. V was cut by 0 bases and J by 2 bases, with 12 bases left in between. DNA for the CDR3: TGTGCCAGCAGCGTAGAAATAGGTAACCCTGGAAACACCATATATTTT. It yields the protein CASSVEIGNPGNTIYF.

The chain uses TRBV30 and TRBJ1-5, with unresolved D. The V end was cut by 0 bases, the J end by 4 bases, with 7 bases between. Looked up from germline, CDR1 is GTSNPN and CDR2 is SVGIG (reference sequence). The CDR3 spans 13 residues. DNA of the CDR3: TGTGCCTGGAGTGTAAGGCAGAATCAGCCCCAGCATTTT. This translates into CAWSVRQNQPQHF.

As regards this clone: Compared with germline, one end of the junction differs, possibly owing to a read error. The chain couples TRBV13 to TRBJ2-7; D may correspond to TRBD1 or TRBD2 (5 bases each). The CDR3 sequence is 16 residues long. CDR1 and CDR2 (germline): PRHDT, FYEKMQ (reference sequence). Here the CDR3 reads CASSGTGPLSTYKQYF. Here the CDR3 DNA reads TGTGCCAGCAGCGGAACGGGACCCCTGAGCACCTACAAGCAGTACTTC.

This clone was counted between two and nine times. The J gene is TRBJ1-6, the V gene TRBV6-5; D ambiguous. There are 13 residues in the CDR3. Trimming left V 2 bases short and J 7 bases short, with 6 bases between. Germline CDR1 reads MNHEY; CDR2 reads SVGAGI. The CDR3 nucleotides are TGTGCCAGCAGTTACGCGGGGAATTCACCCCTCCACTTT. This codes for CASSYAGNSPLHF.

This clone was seen a few times. The chain employs TRBV7-3 and TRBJ1-3; no clear D. V lost 3 bases to trimming and J lost 1 base, with 13 bases between them. The CDR3 has 16 amino acids. Germline CDR1 SGHTA, CDR2 FQGTGA. This CDR3 reads CASSFGRFPSGNTIYF. Written as DNA, the CDR3 is TGTGCCAGCAGCTTTGGCAGGTTCCCTTCTGGAAACACCATATATTTT.

CDR3 in amino acids: CATSRGVGNNEQFF. The CDR3 DNA reads TGTGCCACCAGCAGAGGAGTAGGGAACAATGAGCAGTTCTTC. The J gene is TRBJ2-1, the V gene TRBV15; no clear D gene. The CDR3 has 14 amino acids. V lost 1 base and J lost 5, with 9 bases in between. The V gene's germline CDR1 is LNHNV and CDR2 YYDKDF (reference sequence).